This T cell receptor (beta chain) stems from a study of T-cell memory formation after mild COVID-19. The CDR3 totals 19 residues. Germline CDR1 MNHEY, CDR2 SVGAGI. Trimming shortened V by 5 bases and J by 0 bases, and 20 bases separated the two germline ends. TCRdb processed the 5' RACE reads anew with MiXCR; each CDR3 protein has one entry. The sample records around 110,000 distinct CDR3 sequences, approximately 14% being singletons. The sequencing sample was made of PBMCs or a T cell subset sorted from them (not recorded which). The receptor's source is a man aged 18 to 30 who had mild COVID-19 (a few samples of this study predate the infection). Cell type and time point are not known. This rearrangement joins TRBV6-5 to TRBJ2-6, with D tentatively TRBD2 (6 bases). CDR3 sequence (DNA): TGTGCCAGCAGTGTGTTCTCGGAGGGCAGGACCTCTGGGGCCAACGTCCTGACTTTC. This translates into CASSVFSEGRTSGANVLTF.